The 32 T cell receptor beta chains below all came from one sample that was sequenced in a study of CD8 T cells in Susac syndrome. RNA totalling roughly 0.45 to 1 ug underwent reverse transcription with random hexamers. TCRdb reanalysed the immunoSEQ multiplex PCR reads using MiXCR and keeps one entry per CDR3 protein. There are about 82,000 distinct CDR3 sequences in the sample; approximately 96% occur only once, and more than 0.55% lies in the top ten. The sequencing sample was made of CD8+ T cells from PBMCs. Receptors were obtained from a human donor with Susac syndrome.

The chain is built from TRBV12-3 or TRBV12-4 and TRBJ1-5; TRBD1 might be the D (5 bases). This CDR3 has 14 residues. Trimming removed 3 bases at V and 11 bases at J, with 17 bases between. DNA of the CDR3: TGTGCCAGCAGTTTCCAGGGTTGGACCGGGGCCCAGCATTTT. It is translated as CASSFQGWTGAQHF.

The chain carries TRBV4-2 and TRBJ2-3, with 11 bases identical to TRBD2. CDR3 length: 16 amino acids. Germline-derived CDR1 and CDR2 are LGHNA and YNFKEQ. Germline trimming cut 4 bases from V and 1 base from J; bases unmatched to any gene: 4. CDR3 protein: CASSPELAGGTDTQYF. The CDR3 DNA reads as TGTGCCAGCAGCCCGGAACTAGCGGGGGGCACAGATACGCAGTATTTT.

This clonotype was seen a single time. The rearrangement uses TRBV10-3 and TRBJ1-2, with D hard to call. The CDR3 sequence is 14 residues long. Per germline, CDR1 ENHRY and CDR2 SYGVKD. V lost 3 bases to trimming and J lost 8 bases, with 16 bases between them. The CDR3 loop reads CAISDPSRILGYTF. As DNA, the CDR3 is TGTGCCATCAGTGACCCCTCCCGGATTCTAGGCTACACCTTC.

This sequence joins TRBV15 and TRBJ2-7; weak D call: TRBD1 (6 bases). The CDR3 covers 16 residues. The germline CDR1 and CDR2 sequences are LNHNV and YYDKDF (reference sequence). The ends were cut back, 0 bases at V and 2 bases at J, with 14 bases in the middle. The CDR3, as DNA: TGTGCCACCAGCAGAGATCACGAGACAGGCGCCTACGAGCAGTACTTC. It yields the protein CATSRDHETGAYEQYF.

The rearrangement links TRBV4-2 to TRBJ2-1, with D maybe TRBD1 (5 bases). V was clipped by 1 base and J by 6 bases, with 7 bases between them. The germline V gene has CDR1 LGHNA and CDR2 YNFKEQ. The CDR3 sequence is 13 residues long. The CDR3 bases are TGTGCCAGCAGCCAAGGGGGCCCCAATGAGCAGTTCTTC. Its translation: CASSQGGPNEQFF.

This chain connects TRBV12-3 or TRBV12-4 to TRBJ1-2, with a tentative D call TRBD1 (5 bases). The CDR3 extends over 13 amino acids. Trimming cost V 10 bases and J 6 bases, with 18 bases left between them. As DNA, the CDR3 is TGTGCCACCTCCGGCGGGGGGACCCATGGCTACACCTTC. Its protein product is CATSGGGTHGYTF.

The rearrangement links TRBV15 to TRBJ1-6; D not resolved. V was trimmed by 0 bases and J by 5 bases, leaving 2 bases between them. CDR3 length: 13 residues. Per the germline V gene, CDR1 is LNHNV and CDR2 is YYDKDF (reference sequence). The CDR3 DNA follows: TGTGCCACCAGCAGAGATGATAATTCACCCCTCCACTTT. As protein: CATSRDDNSPLHF.

The chain links TRBV5-1 to TRBJ1-2; D possibly corresponds to TRBD1 (5 bases). The V and J ends lost 3 bases and 7 bases respectively, with 22 bases between them. Germline V gene sequence: CDR1 SGHRS, CDR2 YFSETQ. CDR3 length equals 16 residues. The CDR3 reads CASSSSHSGGGLGYTF. CDR3 sequence (DNA): TGCGCCAGCAGCTCGAGCCACTCCGGGGGGGGTCTTGGCTACACCTTC.

This clonotype came up once. This chain uses TRBV20-1 with TRBJ2-5, with TRBD2 as a possible D gene (5 bases). The germline V gene encodes CDR1 DFQATT and CDR2 SNEGSKA (reference sequence). CDR3 length: 13 amino acids. V gave up 0 bases and J gave up 9 bases, with 14 bases separating them. The CDR3: CSARDLGPGAQYF. As DNA, the CDR3 is TGCAGTGCTAGAGATCTTGGACCCGGGGCCCAGTACTTC.

The chain couples TRBV12-3 or TRBV12-4 to TRBJ2-7, with 7 bases that match TRBD2. CDR3 length: 16 amino acids. J gave up 5 bases and V 1 base, and 11 bases lay outside the gene matches. The CDR3 nucleotides read TGTGCCAGCAGTTTAGGAGGTTCCCCGGGAGGCGACGAGCAGTACTTC. Protein: CASSLGGSPGGDEQYF.

This clonotype was counted only a few times. The chain joins TRBV30 to TRBJ1-2; unclear D gene. Deletions cut 4 bases from V and 0 bases from J, with 6 bases between. The CDR3 covers 12 residues. The germline V gene encodes CDR1 GTSNPN and CDR2 SVGIG (reference sequence). In nucleotides, the CDR3 is TGTGCCTGGACGGAAACTAACTATGGCTACACCTTC. Protein: CAWTETNYGYTF.

This clonotype was recorded once. This sequence joins TRBV5-1 and TRBJ2-2, with D possibly TRBD1 on 6 matching bases. This CDR3 has 14 residues. CDR1 SGHRS and CDR2 YFSETQ come from the germline V gene. V was pared by 3 bases and J by 4 bases, with 10 bases between. The CDR3 nucleotides are TGCGCCAGCAGCTCATTACAGGGCACCGGGGAGCTGTTTTTT. Encoded protein: CASSSLQGTGELFF.

This chain connects TRBV27 to TRBJ2-6; D not certain. The V end lost 3 bases, the J end lost 3 bases, and 3 bases lay between the germline ends. Germline CDR1 reads MNHEY; CDR2 reads SMNVEV (reference sequence). The CDR3 sequence is 13 residues long. CDR3 sequence (DNA): TGTGCCAGCAGTTTTAGTGGGGCCAACGTCCTGACTTTC. Translated: CASSFSGANVLTF.

The V call is TRBV2, the J call TRBJ2-5; D ambiguous. Germline V gene data show CDR1 as SNHLY and CDR2 as FYNNEI. V was trimmed by 2 bases and J by 1 base, leaving 14 bases between them. The CDR3 covers 16 residues. The CDR3: CASSESRSPSQETQYF. DNA of the CDR3: TGTGCCAGCAGTGAATCGAGGTCGCCCTCCCAAGAGACCCAGTACTTC.

The rearrangement links TRBV20-1 to TRBJ2-5; no clear D. In germline, CDR1 is DFQATT, CDR2 SNEGSKA (reference sequence). V lost 6 bases and J lost 4, with 18 bases in between. The CDR3 length is 14 residues. The CDR3 nucleotides read TGCAGTGCCATGGACGGTCTCGCTCGAGAGACCCAGTACTTC. It is translated as CSAMDGLARETQYF.

The rearrangement uses TRBV30 and TRBJ2-7; 7 positions match TRBD1. Germline V gene data show CDR1 as GTSNPN and CDR2 as SVGIG (reference sequence). With V trimmed by 2 bases and J by 4 bases, 8 bases remained unmatched. This CDR3 has 14 residues. CDR3 bases: TGTGCCTGGAGTCGAGACAGGGAAAAGTACGAGCAGTACTTC. Residues: CAWSRDREKYEQYF. The entire variable domain, with the rest obtained from reference TRBV30 and TRBJ2-7, is as follows: SQTIHQWPATLVQPVGSPLSLECTVEGTSNPNLYWYRQAAGRGLQLLFYSVGIGQISSEVPQNLSASRPQDRQFILSSKKLLLSDSGFYLCAWSRDREKYEQYFGPGTRLTVT.

V is TRBV3-1 and J is TRBJ2-1; tentative D call: TRBD2 (5 bases). The CDR3 runs 13 residues. V was clipped by 0 bases and J by 15 bases, with 15 bases between them. In germline, CDR1 is LGHDT, CDR2 YNNKEL (reference sequence). As DNA, the CDR3 is TGTGCCAGCAGCCAAGATAGAAGCGGAGATCGGTTCTTC. The encoded protein is CASSQDRSGDRFF.

V usage is TRBV29-1 and J usage is TRBJ2-3; TRBD1 matches 9 bases. V dropped 8 bases and J dropped 1; count of bases not matched to a gene: 4. Germline CDR1 is SQVTM and CDR2 is ANQGSEA. The CDR3 is 13 residues long. The DNA of the CDR3 is TGCAGCAAGCGGACAGGGGGCACAGATACGCAGTATTTT. Translating it yields CSKRTGGTDTQYF.

J is TRBJ2-2 and V is TRBV30; no definite D call. The CDR3 contains 14 residues. Germline V CDR1 and CDR2: GTSNPN, SVGIG (reference sequence). V lost 1 base to trimming and J lost 8 bases, with 14 bases between them. Written as DNA, the CDR3 is TGTGCCTGGAGTGGGTCGGCCGTCCCTGGGGAGCTGTTTTTT. Residues: CAWSGSAVPGELFF.

This clonotype was seen just once. The chain employs TRBV24-1 and TRBJ2-7, with TRBD1 matching over 9 bases. V gave up 3 bases and J gave up 9 bases; unmatched junction bases: 8. There are 14 residues in the CDR3. CDR1 and CDR2 from the germline V gene are KGHDR and SFDVKD. The CDR3 DNA is TGTGCCACCAGTGATAGGGGACAGGGCACCGGGCAGTACTTC. The encoded protein is CATSDRGQGTGQYF.

This clonotype was counted once. V is TRBV12-3 or TRBV12-4 and J is TRBJ2-5; TRBD1 matches at 9 bases. The CDR3 is 14 residues long. V lost 6 bases, J lost 4 bases, and 6 bases stayed unmatched. Here the CDR3 reads CASSDRGNGETQYF. The CDR3 DNA reads as TGTGCCAGCAGCGACAGGGGGAACGGAGAGACCCAGTACTTC.

The genes are TRBV30 and TRBJ1-2; D might be TRBD1 (6 bases). The CDR3 is 15 amino acids. CDR1 is GTSNPN, CDR2 SVGIG, per germline (reference sequence). The germline V and J ends were trimmed by 2 bases and 3 bases, with 16 bases remaining between them. CDR3 bases: TGTGCCTGGAGTCCTCAACAGGGATACTACTATGGCTACACCTTC. It specifies CAWSPQQGYYYGYTF.

The V and J genes are TRBV7-9 and TRBJ1-6; TRBD1 matches at 7 bases. CDR3 length equals 14 residues. Per germline, CDR1 SEHNR and CDR2 FQNEAQ (reference sequence). V lost 6 bases, J lost 10 bases, and 9 bases stayed unmatched. The CDR3 nucleotides are TGTGCCAGCAGTTTAATAACAGGGGACTCACCCCTCCACTTT. It specifies CASSLITGDSPLHF. Combining the CDR3 with reference TRBV7-9 and TRBJ1-6 gives the whole variable domain DTGVSQNPRHKITKRGQNVTFRCDPISEHNRLYWYRQTLGQGPEFLTYFQNEAQLEKSRLLSDRFSAERPKGSFSTLEIQRTEQGDSAMYLCASSLITGDSPLHFGNGTRLTVT.

The CDR3 sequence: CSAHPTGGGHANSPLHF. In DNA form, the CDR3 reads TGCAGTGCTCATCCTACAGGGGGCGGACACGCTAATTCACCCCTCCACTTT. J is TRBJ1-6 and V is TRBV20-1; 9 positions agree with TRBD1. The ends lost 5 bases at V and 6 bases at J; junction bases unmatched: 14. There are 17 residues in the CDR3. Germline CDR1 reads DFQATT; CDR2 reads SNEGSKA (reference sequence).

This clonotype was seen a single time. The V and J genes are TRBV30 and TRBJ1-2; no clear D. CDR1 and CDR2 from the germline V gene are GTSNPN and SVGIG (reference sequence). V was shortened by 5 bases and J by 2 bases, with 15 bases between the two germline ends. The CDR3 extends over 14 amino acids. The CDR3 region is CAWGSRLGNYGYTF. DNA of the CDR3: TGTGCCTGGGGATCGAGGCTGGGGAACTATGGCTACACCTTC.

The genes are TRBV7-2 and TRBJ2-1, with TRBD1 matching over 8 bases. This CDR3 contains 16 residues. Germline CDR1 SGHTA, CDR2 FQGNSA. V gave up 3 bases and J gave up 2 bases; unmatched junction bases: 6. CDR3 in DNA: TGTGCCAGCAGCTTCTCGACAGGGGTCCCCTACAATGAGCAGTTCTTC. This codes for CASSFSTGVPYNEQFF. Filled out from reference TRBV7-2 and TRBJ2-1, the complete variable domain reads GAGVSQSPSNKVTEKGKDVELRCDPISGHTALYWYRQSLGQGLEFLIYFQGNSAPDKSGLPSDRFSAERTGGSVSTLTIQRTQQEDSAVYLCASSFSTGVPYNEQFFGPGTRLTVL.

This clonotype showed up just once. The chain couples TRBV5-4 to TRBJ1-1; 8 nucleotides align to TRBD1. V shed 3 bases, J shed 1 base, and the junction held 2 bases outside the gene matches. Germline CDR1 is SGHNT and CDR2 is YYREEE (reference sequence). This CDR3 is built from 14 residues. CDR3 region: CASSYGQGNTEAFF. In DNA, the CDR3 is TGTGCCAGCAGCTACGGACAGGGGAACACTGAAGCTTTCTTT.

The J gene is TRBJ2-5, the V gene TRBV11-3; 12 positions match TRBD2. The trim removed 5 bases at V and 5 bases at J, leaving 3 bases unmatched. Per the germline V gene, CDR1 is SGHNT and CDR2 is YENEEA. The CDR3 consists of 14 residues. CDR3 in DNA: TGTGCCAGCAGCCCACTAGCGGGGGGTGAGACCCAGTACTTC. It encodes CASSPLAGGETQYF.

CDR3 sequence: CASSYRQGGSYGYTF. The CDR3 DNA reads as TGTGCCAGCAGTTATCGACAGGGCGGCTCCTATGGCTACACCTTC. The chain joins TRBV6-2 or TRBV6-3 to TRBJ1-2, with TRBD1 identical over 7 bases. Germline CDR1 is MNHEY and CDR2 is SVGEGT. V shed 3 bases, J shed 4 bases, and the junction held 8 bases outside the gene matches. The CDR3 has 15 residues.

The V gene is TRBV27, the J gene TRBJ1-6; weak D call: TRBD1 (5 bases). Germline V lookup: CDR1 MNHEY, CDR2 SMNVEV (reference sequence). The V end lost 2 bases, the J end lost 7 bases, and 9 bases lay between the germline ends. The CDR3 covers 14 residues. The CDR3 DNA is TGTGCCAGCAGTTTAGGGGCAGGGAATTCACCCCTCCACTTT. Translating it yields CASSLGAGNSPLHF.

The rearrangement links TRBV28 to TRBJ1-1; 8 bases map to TRBD1. The V gene end was trimmed by 5 bases and the J gene end by 11 bases; junction bases not matched to a gene: 7. Germline V gene sequence: CDR1 MDHEN, CDR2 SYDVKM. The CDR3 covers 12 residues. This CDR3 reads CASSPGQVRAFF. As DNA, the CDR3 is TGTGCCAGCAGTCCGGGACAGGTTCGCGCTTTCTTT.

This clonotype has just one count. The chain carries TRBV11-1 and TRBJ1-2, with D unclear. The CDR3 runs to 15 residues. Per germline, CDR1 SGHAT and CDR2 FQDESV (reference sequence). V lost 2 bases, J lost 2 bases, and 12 bases lay in between. CDR3 residues: CASSLTPRANYGYTF. The CDR3 nucleotides are TGTGCCAGCAGCTTAACCCCCCGGGCCAACTATGGCTACACCTTC.